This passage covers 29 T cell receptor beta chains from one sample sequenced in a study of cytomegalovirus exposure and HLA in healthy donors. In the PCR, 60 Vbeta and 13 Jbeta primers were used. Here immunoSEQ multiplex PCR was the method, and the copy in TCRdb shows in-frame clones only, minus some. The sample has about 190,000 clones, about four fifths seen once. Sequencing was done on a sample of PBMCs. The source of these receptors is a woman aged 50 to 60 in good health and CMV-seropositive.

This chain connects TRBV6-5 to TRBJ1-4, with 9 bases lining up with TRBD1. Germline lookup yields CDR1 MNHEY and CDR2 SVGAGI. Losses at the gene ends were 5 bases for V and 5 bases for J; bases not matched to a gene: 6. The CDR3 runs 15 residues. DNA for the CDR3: TGTGCCAGCAGTCTAGGGACAGGGAGAAATGAAAAACTGTTTTTT. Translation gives CASSLGTGRNEKLFF.

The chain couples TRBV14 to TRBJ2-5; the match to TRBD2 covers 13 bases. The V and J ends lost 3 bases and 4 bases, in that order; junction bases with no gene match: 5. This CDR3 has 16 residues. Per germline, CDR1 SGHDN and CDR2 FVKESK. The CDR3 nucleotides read TGTGCCAGCAGCCACCTGAGGACTAGCGGGGGAGAGACCCAGTACTTC. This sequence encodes CASSHLRTSGGETQYF.

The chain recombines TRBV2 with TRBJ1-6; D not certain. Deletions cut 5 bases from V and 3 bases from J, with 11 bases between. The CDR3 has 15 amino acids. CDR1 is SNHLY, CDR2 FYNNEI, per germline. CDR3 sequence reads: CASSKEGIYNSPLHF. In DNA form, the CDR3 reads TGTGCCAGCAGTAAGGAGGGTATCTATAATTCACCCCTCCACTTT. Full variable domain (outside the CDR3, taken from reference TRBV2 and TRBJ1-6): EPEVTQTPSHQVTQMGQEVILRCVPISNHLYFYWYRQILGQKVEFLVSFYNNEISEKSEIFDDQFSVERPDGSNFTLKIRSTKLEDSAMYFCASSKEGIYNSPLHFGNGTRLTVT.

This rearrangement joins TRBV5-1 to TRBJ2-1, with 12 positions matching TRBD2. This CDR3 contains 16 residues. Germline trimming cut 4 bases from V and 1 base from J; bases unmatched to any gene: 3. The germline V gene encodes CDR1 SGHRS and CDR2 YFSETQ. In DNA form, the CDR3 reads TGCGCCAGCAGCGCCGGACTAGCGGGGTCCTACAATGAGCAGTTCTTC. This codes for CASSAGLAGSYNEQFF.

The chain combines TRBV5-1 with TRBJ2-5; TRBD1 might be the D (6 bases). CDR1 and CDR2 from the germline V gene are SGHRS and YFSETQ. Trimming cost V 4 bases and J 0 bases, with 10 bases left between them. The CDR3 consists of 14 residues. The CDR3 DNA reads TGCGCCAGCAGCCCCGGGACAAACCAAGAGACCCAGTACTTC. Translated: CASSPGTNQETQYF.

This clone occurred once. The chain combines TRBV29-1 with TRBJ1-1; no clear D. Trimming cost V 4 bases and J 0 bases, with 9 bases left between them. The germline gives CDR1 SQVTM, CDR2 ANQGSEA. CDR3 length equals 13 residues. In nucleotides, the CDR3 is TGCAGCGTTGGTGGTCGAGTGAACACTGAAGCTTTCTTT. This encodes CSVGGRVNTEAFF.

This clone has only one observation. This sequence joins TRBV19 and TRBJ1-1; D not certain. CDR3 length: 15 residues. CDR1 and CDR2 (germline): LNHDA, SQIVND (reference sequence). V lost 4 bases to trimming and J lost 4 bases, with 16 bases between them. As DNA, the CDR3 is TGTGCCAGTAGTAATGGGCGGGGTAGCGGCACTGAAGCTTTCTTT. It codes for CASSNGRGSGTEAFF.

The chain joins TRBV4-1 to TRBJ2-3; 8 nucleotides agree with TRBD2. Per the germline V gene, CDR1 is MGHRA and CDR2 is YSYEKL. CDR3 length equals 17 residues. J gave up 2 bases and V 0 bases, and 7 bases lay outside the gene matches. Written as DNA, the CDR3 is TGCGCCAGCAGCCAAGAGGGTGGAGCGGGAGACACAGATACGCAGTATTTT. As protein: CASSQEGGAGDTDTQYF.

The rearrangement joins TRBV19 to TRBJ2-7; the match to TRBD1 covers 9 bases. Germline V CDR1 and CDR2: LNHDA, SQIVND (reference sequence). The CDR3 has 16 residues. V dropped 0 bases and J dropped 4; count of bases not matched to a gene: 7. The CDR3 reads CASSIDLGTGRYEQYF. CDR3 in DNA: TGTGCCAGTAGTATAGATCTCGGGACAGGGAGGTACGAGCAGTACTTC.

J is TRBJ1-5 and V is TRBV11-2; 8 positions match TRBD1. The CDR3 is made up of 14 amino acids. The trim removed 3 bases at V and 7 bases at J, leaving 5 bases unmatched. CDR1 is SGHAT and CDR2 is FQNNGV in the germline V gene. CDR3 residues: CASSFDRGGQPQHF. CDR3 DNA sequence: TGTGCCAGCAGCTTTGACAGGGGAGGGCAGCCCCAGCATTTT.

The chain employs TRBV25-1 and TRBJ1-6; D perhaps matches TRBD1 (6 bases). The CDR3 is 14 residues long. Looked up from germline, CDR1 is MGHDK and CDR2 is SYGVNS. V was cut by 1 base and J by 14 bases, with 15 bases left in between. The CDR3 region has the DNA TGTGCCAGCAGTGAATCAACGGGGAGGGGGGCCCTCCACTTT. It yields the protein CASSESTGRGALHF. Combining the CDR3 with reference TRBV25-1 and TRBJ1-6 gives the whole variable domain EADIYQTPRYLVIGTGKKITLECSQTMGHDKMYWYQQDPGMELHLIHYSYGVNSTEKGDLSSESTVSRIRTEHFPLTLESARPSHTSQYLCASSESTGRGALHFGNGTRLTVT.

CDR3 loop: CASSRDKFYGYTF. CDR3 nucleotides: TGTGCCAGCAGCAGGGACAAATTCTATGGCTACACCTTC. This chain uses TRBV6-5 with TRBJ1-2; weak D call: TRBD1 (6 bases). V was clipped by 6 bases and J by 4 bases, with 12 bases between them. Germline V gene sequence: CDR1 MNHEY, CDR2 SVGAGI. This CDR3 region has 13 residues.

The CDR3 DNA sequence: TGTGCCAGCAGTGGGCCGCTAAATTCACCCCTCCACTTT. Protein product: CASSGPLNSPLHF. This chain links TRBV6-5 with TRBJ1-6; unclear D gene. This CDR3 has 13 residues. V lost 5 bases and J lost 7, with 9 bases in between. Germline V lookup: CDR1 MNHEY, CDR2 SVGAGI.

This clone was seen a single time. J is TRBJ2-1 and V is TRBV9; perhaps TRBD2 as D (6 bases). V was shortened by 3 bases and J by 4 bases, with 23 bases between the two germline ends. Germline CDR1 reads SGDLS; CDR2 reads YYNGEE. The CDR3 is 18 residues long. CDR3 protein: CASSANLALAHLYNEQFF. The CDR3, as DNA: TGTGCCAGCAGCGCCAACCTAGCTCTAGCGCACCTTTACAATGAGCAGTTCTTC.

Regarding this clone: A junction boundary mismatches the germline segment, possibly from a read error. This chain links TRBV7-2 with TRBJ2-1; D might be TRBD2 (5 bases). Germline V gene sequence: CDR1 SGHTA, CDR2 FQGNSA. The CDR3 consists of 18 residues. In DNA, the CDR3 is TGTGCCAGCAGCCTAGCCCTCCGACTGAGAAGCTCCTACAATGAGCAGTTCTTC. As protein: CASSLALRLRSSYNEQFF.

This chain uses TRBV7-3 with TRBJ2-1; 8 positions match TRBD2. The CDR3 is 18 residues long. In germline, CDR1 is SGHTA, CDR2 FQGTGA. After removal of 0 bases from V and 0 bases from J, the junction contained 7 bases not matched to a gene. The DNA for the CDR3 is TGTGCCAGCAGCTTAACGGCTAGCGGGTACAGCTCCTACAATGAGCAGTTCTTC. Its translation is CASSLTASGYSSYNEQFF.

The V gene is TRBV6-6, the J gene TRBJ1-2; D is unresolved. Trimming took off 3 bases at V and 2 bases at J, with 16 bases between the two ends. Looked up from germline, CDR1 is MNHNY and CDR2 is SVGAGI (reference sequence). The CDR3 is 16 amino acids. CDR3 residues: CASSYQARRGNYGYTF. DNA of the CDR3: TGTGCCAGCAGTTATCAAGCCAGACGAGGAAACTATGGCTACACCTTC.

CDR3 bases: TGCAGCGTTGAGAGCCCCCCTGCTAGCGGGGGGGCAGTAGATACGCAGTATTTT. It translates to CSVESPPASGGAVDTQYF. V gene TRBV29-1 combines with J gene TRBJ2-3; 12 bases are shared with TRBD2. With V trimmed by 3 bases and J by 5 bases, 15 bases remained unmatched. This CDR3 comprises 18 residues. Germline V gives CDR1 SQVTM, CDR2 ANQGSEA.

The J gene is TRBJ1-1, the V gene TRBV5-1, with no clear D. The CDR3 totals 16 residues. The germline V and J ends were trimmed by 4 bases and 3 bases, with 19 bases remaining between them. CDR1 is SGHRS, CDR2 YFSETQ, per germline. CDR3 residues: CASSGETQVFYTEAFF. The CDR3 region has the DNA TGCGCCAGCAGCGGGGAGACACAAGTCTTCTACACTGAAGCTTTCTTT. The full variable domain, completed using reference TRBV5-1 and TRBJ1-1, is KAGVTQTPRYLIKTRGQQVTLSCSPISGHRSVSWYQQTPGQGLQFLFEYFSETQRNKGNFPGRFSGRQFSNSRSEMNVSTLELGDSALYLCASSGETQVFYTEAFFGQGTRLTVV.

The CDR3 DNA is TGTGCCACCAGCAAAGGACAGAGCTACGAGCAGTACTTC. Its translation: CATSKGQSYEQYF. This chain connects TRBV15 to TRBJ2-7; possible D gene TRBD1, 6 bases. Germline CDR1 reads LNHNV; CDR2 reads YYDKDF (reference sequence). The V end lost 4 bases, the J end lost 3 bases, and 10 bases lay between the germline ends. The CDR3 has 13 amino acids.

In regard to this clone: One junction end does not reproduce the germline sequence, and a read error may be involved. The DNA for the CDR3 is TGTGCCAGCAGTGAAATCACTCAAGCCTTT. It translates to CASSEITQAF. This sequence joins TRBV6-5 and TRBJ1-1; D not resolved. Germline values: CDR1 MNHEY, CDR2 SVGAGI. CDR3 length: 10 amino acids.

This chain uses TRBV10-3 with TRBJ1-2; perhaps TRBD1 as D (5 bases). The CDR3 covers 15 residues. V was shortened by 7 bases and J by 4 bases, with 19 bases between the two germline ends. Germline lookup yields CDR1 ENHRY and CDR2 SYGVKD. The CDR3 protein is CAITKGGQGGYGYTF. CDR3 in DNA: TGTGCCATCACCAAAGGAGGGCAGGGAGGCTATGGCTACACCTTC.

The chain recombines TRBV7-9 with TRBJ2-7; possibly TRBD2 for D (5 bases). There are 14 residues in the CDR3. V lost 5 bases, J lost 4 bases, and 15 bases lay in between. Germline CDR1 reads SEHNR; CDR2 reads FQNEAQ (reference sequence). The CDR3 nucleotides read TGTGCCAGCAGCCGCGGACTGGAACGGTACGAGCAGTACTTC. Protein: CASSRGLERYEQYF.

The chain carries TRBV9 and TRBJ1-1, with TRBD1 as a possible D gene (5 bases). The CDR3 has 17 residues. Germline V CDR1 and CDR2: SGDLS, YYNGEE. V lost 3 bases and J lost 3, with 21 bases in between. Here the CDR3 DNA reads TGTGCCAGCAGCGAGCGGGGGGAGAGTCTAAAGGACACTGAAGCTTTCTTT. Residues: CASSERGESLKDTEAFF.

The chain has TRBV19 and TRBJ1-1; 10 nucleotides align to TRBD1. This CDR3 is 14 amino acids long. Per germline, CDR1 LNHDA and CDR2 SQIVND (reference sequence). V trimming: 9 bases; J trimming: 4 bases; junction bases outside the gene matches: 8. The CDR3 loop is CASADRGRGTEAFF. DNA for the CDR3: TGTGCCAGCGCCGACAGGGGGCGCGGCACTGAAGCTTTCTTT.

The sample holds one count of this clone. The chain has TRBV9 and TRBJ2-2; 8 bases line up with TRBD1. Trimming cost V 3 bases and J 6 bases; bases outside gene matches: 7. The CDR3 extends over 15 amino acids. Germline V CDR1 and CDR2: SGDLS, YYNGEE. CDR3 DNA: TGTGCCAGCAGCGCCGCCCCACAGGGGGCCGGGGAGCTGTTTTTT. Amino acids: CASSAAPQGAGELFF.

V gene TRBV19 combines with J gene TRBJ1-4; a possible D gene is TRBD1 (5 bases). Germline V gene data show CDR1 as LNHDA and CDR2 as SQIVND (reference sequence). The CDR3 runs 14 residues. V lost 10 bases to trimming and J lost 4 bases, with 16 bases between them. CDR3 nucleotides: TGTGCCACAGCCGATGACAGCTATAATGAAAAACTGTTTTTT. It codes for CATADDSYNEKLFF.

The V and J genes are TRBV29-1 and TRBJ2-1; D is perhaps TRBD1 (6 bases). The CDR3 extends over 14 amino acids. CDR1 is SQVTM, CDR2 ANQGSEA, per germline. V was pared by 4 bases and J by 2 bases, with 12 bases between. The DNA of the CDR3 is TGCAGCGTTGCCCCGACAGGAACCTACAATGAGCAGTTCTTC. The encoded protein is CSVAPTGTYNEQFF.

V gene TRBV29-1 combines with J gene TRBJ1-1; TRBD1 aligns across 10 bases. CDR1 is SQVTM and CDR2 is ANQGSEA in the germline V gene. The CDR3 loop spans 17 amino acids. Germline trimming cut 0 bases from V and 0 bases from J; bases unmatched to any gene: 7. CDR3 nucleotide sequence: TGCAGCGTTGAAGATGGGGACAGGGGTATGTTGAACACTGAAGCTTTCTTT. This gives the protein CSVEDGDRGMLNTEAFF.